These 32 T cell receptor beta chains originate from one sample sequenced in a study of T cell responses to AZD1222 COVID-19 vaccine (dated by TCRdb to the early 2020s). The time point label for this specimen denotes: baseline before first vaccination. The receptor library was made with the immunoSEQ multiplex PCR assay. The source is immuneACCESS, and TCRdb retained only in-frame sequences with V and J called. Part of the clones is not carried over; for the studies checked, unresolved V genes explain less than half of this, and the remainder is unexplained. The sample table shows approximately 180,000 clones, and 88% are seen once. Approximately 8% of the sample goes to the ten largest clones. The sequenced sample was peripheral blood, obtained on day 0 of AZD1222 vaccination. These receptors were obtained from an adult in good health.

The chain couples TRBV6-5 to TRBJ1-1; no clear D gene. The length of the CDR3 is 12 residues. Deletions cut 6 bases from V and 5 bases from J, with 10 bases between. Germline V CDR1 and CDR2: MNHEY, SVGAGI. The DNA of the CDR3 is TGTGCCAGCAGAGCCATAGGGACTGAAGCTTTCTTT. Its protein product is CASRAIGTEAFF.

J is TRBJ2-7 and V is TRBV10-3; 11 nucleotides line up with TRBD1. The J segment lost 3 bases and the V segment lost 6 bases, leaving 1 base of the junction unmatched. The CDR3 runs 13 residues. The germline V gene has CDR1 ENHRY and CDR2 SYGVKD. CDR3 coding DNA: TGTGCCATCAGGGGGACAGGGGGCTACGAGCAGTACTTC. Protein: CAIRGTGGYEQYF.

The chain carries TRBV12-5 and TRBJ2-3; 7 nucleotides match TRBD2. CDR3 length equals 17 residues. V gave up 1 base and J gave up 1 base; unmatched junction bases: 8. Germline V CDR1 and CDR2: LGHNT, FRNRAP. CDR3 protein: CASGLGLAGSGTDTQYF. CDR3 DNA: TGTGCTAGTGGTTTGGGATTAGCGGGTTCCGGCACAGATACGCAGTATTTT.

This chain uses TRBV28 with TRBJ1-1, with TRBD1 matching over 8 bases. Germline assignment: CDR1 MDHEN and CDR2 SYDVKM. The length of the CDR3 is 15 residues. V trimming: 3 bases; J trimming: 5 bases; junction bases outside the gene matches: 8. The CDR3 sequence is CASSLTGDLGTEAFF. The DNA of the CDR3 is TGTGCCAGCAGTTTGACAGGGGATTTAGGGACTGAAGCTTTCTTT.

CDR3 region: CSVEDQDSGYGYTF. CDR3 coding DNA: TGCAGCGTTGAAGATCAAGACAGCGGCTATGGCTACACCTTC. The V call is TRBV29-1, the J call TRBJ1-2, with a possible D match to TRBD1 (5 bases). V was trimmed by 0 bases and J by 4 bases, leaving 12 bases between them. Germline-derived CDR1 and CDR2 are SQVTM and ANQGSEA. The CDR3 runs 14 residues.

The J gene is TRBJ2-2, the V gene TRBV3-1 (or the pseudogene TRBV3-2); 10 nucleotides match TRBD2. V shed 5 bases, J shed 3 bases, and the junction held 6 bases outside the gene matches. The CDR3 spans 16 residues. CDR1 and CDR2 from the germline V gene are LGHDT and YNNKEL (reference sequence). The CDR3 DNA reads TGTGCCAGCAGCTACGTAGCGGGGGGACACACCGGGGAGCTGTTTTTT. This translates into CASSYVAGGHTGELFF.

The J gene is TRBJ2-4, the V gene TRBV4-2; a weak D match, TRBD1 (6 bases). CDR1 LGHNA and CDR2 YNFKEQ come from the germline V gene. V lost 4 bases, J lost 0 bases, and 16 bases lay in between. The CDR3 spans 17 residues. CDR3 protein: CASSPTRTELAKNIQYF. CDR3 DNA sequence: TGTGCCAGCAGCCCAACCAGGACAGAGTTAGCCAAAAACATTCAGTACTTC.

The chain has TRBV3-1 (or the pseudogene TRBV3-2) and TRBJ1-5; D not certain. CDR1 is LGHDT and CDR2 is YNNKEL in the germline V gene (reference sequence). This CDR3 region has 14 residues. Trimming cost V 0 bases and J 3 bases, with 6 bases left between them. The CDR3 coding sequence is TGTGCCAGCAGCCAAGAGCGGAACAATCAGCCCCAGCATTTT. It yields the protein CASSQERNNQPQHF.

The rearrangement uses TRBV20-1 and TRBJ2-1; D is undetermined. Trimming left V 3 bases short and J 6 bases short, with 12 bases between. The CDR3 has 13 amino acids. Germline loops: CDR1 DFQATT, CDR2 SNEGSKA (reference sequence). The CDR3 spells CSASHPIRNEQFF. CDR3 nucleotide sequence: TGCAGTGCTAGTCACCCAATTCGCAATGAGCAGTTCTTC.

This chain connects TRBV28 to TRBJ1-5; 7 bases align to TRBD1. J gave up 2 bases and V 8 bases, and 9 bases lay outside the gene matches. The CDR3 is 15 amino acids. CDR1 and CDR2 (germline): MDHEN, SYDVKM. CDR3 in amino acids: CASCPPGGGNQPQHF. The CDR3 DNA reads as TGTGCCAGCTGCCCTCCAGGGGGAGGCAATCAGCCCCAGCATTTT.

CDR3 coding DNA: TGTGCCAGCAGCTTAGCGGGGGGGTTCAATGAGCAGTTCTTC. This translates into CASSLAGGFNEQFF. The rearrangement links TRBV7-3 to TRBJ2-1; 9 nucleotides line up with TRBD2. This CDR3 has 14 residues. The V gene end was trimmed by 2 bases and the J gene end by 6 bases; junction bases not matched to a gene: 2. CDR1 is SGHTA and CDR2 is FQGTGA in the germline V gene.

The chain couples TRBV5-1 to TRBJ1-2; 9 bases align to TRBD1. V gave up 5 bases and J gave up 6 bases; unmatched junction bases: 5. This CDR3 is built from 13 residues. Germline V gene lookup returns CDR1 SGHRS and CDR2 YFSETQ. The CDR3 sequence: CASSTGGMDGYTF. As DNA, the CDR3 is TGCGCCAGCAGTACAGGGGGCATGGATGGCTACACCTTC.

The chain carries TRBV7-9 and TRBJ2-3; 10 bases line up with TRBD1. The CDR3 totals 15 residues. Germline V gives CDR1 SEHNR, CDR2 FQNEAQ (reference sequence). The junction had 8 bases not matched to a gene; V was cut back by 5 bases and J by 6 bases. CDR3 in amino acids: CASSGRQGAWDTQYF. The CDR3 DNA reads TGTGCCAGCAGCGGACGACAGGGGGCGTGGGATACGCAGTATTTT.

The V and J genes are TRBV29-1 and TRBJ2-2; D could derive from TRBD1 or TRBD2 (5 bases each). The CDR3 has 14 amino acids. V was pared by 6 bases and J by 4 bases, with 15 bases between. Germline CDR1 reads SQVTM; CDR2 reads ANQGSEA. Here the CDR3 reads CSVAAGQGTGELFF. DNA of the CDR3: TGCAGCGTAGCGGCAGGGCAGGGCACCGGGGAGCTGTTTTTT.

V and J are TRBV19 and TRBJ2-2, with 10 bases matching TRBD1. J lost 6 bases, V lost 4 bases, and 11 bases had no gene match. Germline V lookup: CDR1 LNHDA, CDR2 SQIVND (reference sequence). The CDR3 has 17 amino acids. The CDR3 DNA follows: TGTGCCAGTAGTACACTACCGGGACAGGGGCATGCCGGGGAGCTGTTTTTT. Translation: CASSTLPGQGHAGELFF.

The rearrangement joins TRBV5-1 to TRBJ2-6, with D hard to call. Trimming took 1 base from V and 1 from J, leaving 6 bases between them. Germline V gene lookup returns CDR1 SGHRS and CDR2 YFSETQ. The CDR3 covers 15 residues. The CDR3 coding sequence is TGCGCCAGCAGCTTGACAGTTTCTGGGGCCAACGTCCTGACTTTC. Translating it yields CASSLTVSGANVLTF.

This chain links TRBV11-2 with TRBJ2-1; no definite D call. Trimming pared 5 bases from V and 5 bases from J, leaving 13 bases between. Germline-derived CDR1 and CDR2 are SGHAT and FQNNGV. This CDR3 has 14 amino acids. In DNA, the CDR3 is TGTGCCAGCAGCCCTCTGGGCAGAGACAATGAGCAGTTCTTC. Its translation is CASSPLGRDNEQFF.

The sample holds a few counts of this clone. The J gene is TRBJ1-4, the V gene TRBV2, with D maybe TRBD1 (5 bases). Trimming shortened V by 1 base and J by 10 bases, and 19 bases separated the two germline ends. This CDR3 is 16 amino acids long. CDR1 SNHLY and CDR2 FYNNEI come from the germline V gene. In DNA form, the CDR3 reads TGTGCCAGCAGTGAAGGGCCTATCCGGGGGAGCGTAAAACTGTTTTTT. Its translation: CASSEGPIRGSVKLFF.

The chain carries TRBV5-6 and TRBJ1-5; no definite D call. Trimming removed 3 bases from V and 3 bases from J, with 7 bases in between. The CDR3 covers 13 residues. The germline V gene has CDR1 SGHDT and CDR2 YYEEEE. The CDR3: CASSSTYNQPQHF. The CDR3 bases are TGTGCCAGCAGCTCCACCTACAATCAGCCCCAGCATTTT. Variable domain in full (rest from reference TRBV5-6 and TRBJ1-5): DAGVTQSPTHLIKTRGQQVTLRCSPKSGHDTVSWYQQALGQGPQFIFQYYEEEERQRGNFPDRFSGHQFPNYSSELNVNALLLGDSALYLCASSSTYNQPQHFGDGTRLSIL.

V usage is TRBV4-3 and J usage is TRBJ1-5; no clear D. Germline assignment: CDR1 LGHNA and CDR2 YSLEER. The CDR3 loop spans 15 amino acids. V lost 1 base and J 7 bases, leaving 14 bases between the germline ends. The CDR3 region has the DNA TGCGCCAGCAGCCAAGTTCTGAATGGGCGGCAGCCCCAGCATTTT. Protein: CASSQVLNGRQPQHF.

The rearrangement joins TRBV6-5 to TRBJ2-1, with D perhaps matching TRBD2 (6 bases). This CDR3 comprises 15 residues. Trimming pared 5 bases from V and 3 bases from J, leaving 14 bases between. The germline gives CDR1 MNHEY, CDR2 SVGAGI. This chain's CDR3 is CASSSQGLDYNEQFF. The CDR3 nucleotides are TGTGCCAGCAGTAGCCAGGGACTGGACTACAATGAGCAGTTCTTC.

The sample holds one count of this clone. The rearrangement links TRBV28 to TRBJ1-1; D gene unclear. V lost 3 bases, J lost 8 bases, and 10 bases lay in between. The CDR3 runs 12 residues. Germline assignment: CDR1 MDHEN and CDR2 SYDVKM. This chain's CDR3 is CASSFLKLEAFF. The CDR3 DNA sequence: TGTGCCAGCAGTTTTTTAAAATTGGAAGCTTTCTTT.

CDR3 coding DNA: TGTGCCAGCAGCTTGGTGGGGCAGGGAATGAACACTGAAGCTTTCTTT. Its translation is CASSLVGQGMNTEAFF. The chain joins TRBV5-4 to TRBJ1-1; a possible D gene is TRBD1 (5 bases). With 0 bases removed from V and 0 bases from J, the gap between germline ends came to 12 bases. Germline V gene lookup returns CDR1 SGHNT and CDR2 YYREEE (reference sequence). The CDR3 covers 16 residues.

CDR3 sequence reads: CASSVATGLGTEAFF. DNA of the CDR3: TGTGCCAGCAGCGTGGCGACAGGGTTGGGCACTGAAGCTTTCTTT. This chain links TRBV9 with TRBJ1-1; TRBD1 agrees at 7 bases. There are 15 residues in the CDR3. Germline lookup yields CDR1 SGDLS and CDR2 YYNGEE. Germline trimming cut 2 bases from V and 4 bases from J; bases unmatched to any gene: 8.

V usage is TRBV30 and J usage is TRBJ1-3; 8 bases are shared with TRBD1. Germline lookup yields CDR1 GTSNPN and CDR2 SVGIG (reference sequence). The CDR3 length is 16 residues. V gave up 3 bases and J gave up 0 bases; unmatched junction bases: 7. CDR3 sequence: CAWSPGQGDSGNTIYF. CDR3 nucleotide sequence: TGTGCCTGGAGCCCTGGACAGGGAGACTCTGGAAACACCATATATTTT.

The chain carries TRBV9 and TRBJ1-6; 7 nucleotides line up with TRBD1. The CDR3 runs to 13 residues. Germline V lookup: CDR1 SGDLS, CDR2 YYNGEE. The trim removed 1 base at V and 8 bases at J, leaving 0 bases unmatched. CDR3 amino acids: CASSVTGDSPLHF. The CDR3 DNA reads TGTGCCAGCAGCGTAACAGGGGATTCACCCCTCCACTTT. Full variable domain (remainder filled in from reference TRBV9 and TRBJ1-6): DSGVTQTPKHLITATGQRVTLRCSPRSGDLSVYWYQQSLDQGLQFLIQYYNGEERAKGNILERFSAQQFPDLHSELNLSSLELGDSALYFCASSVTGDSPLHFGNGTRLTVT.

This clone was counted between two and nine times. CDR3 sequence reads: CASSYGTESGSYTF. CDR3 in DNA: TGTGCCAGCAGTTACGGGACAGAGTCGGGCAGCTACACCTTC. The chain couples TRBV6-2 or TRBV6-3 to TRBJ1-2, with 7 bases lining up with TRBD1. This CDR3 is 14 amino acids long. CDR1 is MNHEY, CDR2 SVGEGT, per germline. Trimming cost V 2 bases and J 9 bases; bases outside gene matches: 9.

V is TRBV29-1 and J is TRBJ1-5; D remains ambiguous. The CDR3 totals 15 residues. Trimming pared 4 bases from V and 3 bases from J, leaving 16 bases between. Germline CDR1 is SQVTM and CDR2 is ANQGSEA. CDR3 DNA sequence: TGCAGCGTTGTGTTGTCAGGTGGGGTCAATCAGCCCCAGCATTTT. It specifies CSVVLSGGVNQPQHF. Drawing the rest from reference TRBV29-1 and TRBJ1-5, the complete variable domain is SAVISQKPSRDICQRGTSLTIQCQVDSQVTMMFWYRQQPGQSLTLIATANQGSEATYESGFVIDKFPISRPNLTFSTLTVSNMSPEDSSIYLCSVVLSGGVNQPQHFGDGTRLSIL.

This rearrangement joins TRBV5-1 to TRBJ1-2; possible D gene TRBD1, 5 bases. CDR3 size: 15 residues. Deletions cut 4 bases from V and 5 bases from J, with 18 bases between. Germline CDR1 reads SGHRS; CDR2 reads YFSETQ. The CDR3 coding sequence is TGCGCCAGCAGCCCGGCGGGGGGTGAGGGATATGGCTACACCTTC. Amino acid sequence: CASSPAGGEGYGYTF.

This clone was observed a single time. The chain joins TRBV6-2 or TRBV6-3 to TRBJ1-2; no definite D call. This CDR3 is 14 amino acids long. From germline, CDR1 is MNHEY and CDR2 SVGEGT. V gave up 2 bases and J gave up 2 bases, with 9 bases separating them. Here the CDR3 DNA reads TGTGCCAGCAGTTACGTGGAACAGAACTATGGCTACACCTTC. Translating gives CASSYVEQNYGYTF.

This clone occurred once. The J gene is TRBJ2-3, the V gene TRBV29-1; no clear D. The CDR3 is made up of 13 amino acids. Trimming took off 1 base at V and 2 bases at J, with 7 bases between the two ends. CDR1 is SQVTM and CDR2 is ANQGSEA in the germline V gene. The CDR3 bases are TGCAGCGTTGAAGTCCTATCCACAGATACGCAGTATTTT. Its translation is CSVEVLSTDTQYF.

In its sample, this clone was seen a few times. Other DNA sequences in this sample translate to the same CDR3. The chain links TRBV7-3 to TRBJ2-5, with unresolved D. The V end was cut by 3 bases, the J end by 2 bases, with 7 bases between. The CDR3 consists of 13 residues. CDR1 is SGHTA, CDR2 FQGTGA, per germline. CDR3 coding DNA: TGTGCCAGCAGCTTCCAAGGGCAAGAGACCCAGTACTTC. It codes for CASSFQGQETQYF.